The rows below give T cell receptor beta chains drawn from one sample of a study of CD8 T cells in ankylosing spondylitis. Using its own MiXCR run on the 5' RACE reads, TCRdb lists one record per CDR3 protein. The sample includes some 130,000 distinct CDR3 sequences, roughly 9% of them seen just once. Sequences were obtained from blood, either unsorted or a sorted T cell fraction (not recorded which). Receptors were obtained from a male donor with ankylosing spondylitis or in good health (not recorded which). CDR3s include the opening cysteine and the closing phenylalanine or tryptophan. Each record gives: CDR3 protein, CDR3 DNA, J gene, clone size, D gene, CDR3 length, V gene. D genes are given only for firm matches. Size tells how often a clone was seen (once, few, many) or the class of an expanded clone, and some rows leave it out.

CDR3 protein: CASSGMTIYEQFF; CDR3 DNA: TGTGCCAGCAGTGGGATGACGATCTATGAGCAGTTCTTC; J gene: TRBJ2-1; clone size: few; D gene: NA; CDR3 length: 13; V gene: TRBV2
CDR3 protein: CASSPPGRGRETQYF; CDR3 DNA: TGTGCCAGCAGCCCTCCGGGCAGGGGGAGGGAGACCCAGTACTTC; J gene: TRBJ2-5; clone size: many; D gene: NA; CDR3 length: 15; V gene: TRBV7-2
CDR3 protein: CASSLLTGRGTDTQYF; CDR3 DNA: TGTGCCAGCAGTTTACTTACCGGGAGGGGTACAGATACGCAGTATTTT; J gene: TRBJ2-3; clone size: many; D gene: TRBD2; CDR3 length: 16; V gene: TRBV28
CDR3 protein: CASSKDRGGYEQYF; CDR3 DNA: TGTGCCAGCAGCAAGGACAGGGGCGGGTACGAGCAGTACTTC; J gene: TRBJ2-7; clone size: few; D gene: TRBD1; CDR3 length: 14; V gene: TRBV11-2
CDR3 protein: CSVEVHLAYEQYF; CDR3 DNA: TGCAGCGTTGAAGTACACTTAGCCTACGAGCAGTACTTC; J gene: TRBJ2-7; clone size: many; D gene: NA; CDR3 length: 13; V gene: TRBV29-1
CDR3 protein: CSASGASGRYTQYF; CDR3 DNA: TGCAGTGCTAGTGGGGCTAGCGGGAGATATACGCAGTATTTT; J gene: TRBJ2-3; clone size: NA; D gene: TRBD2; CDR3 length: 14; V gene: TRBV20-1
CDR3 protein: CASSEQRAGGELFF; CDR3 DNA: TGTGCCAGCAGCGAACAACGGGCTGGTGGGGAGCTGTTTTTT; J gene: TRBJ2-2; clone size: few; D gene: NA; CDR3 length: 14; V gene: TRBV6-4
CDR3 protein: CASSRADSYNEQFF; CDR3 DNA: TGTGCCAGCAGCCGAGCAGACTCCTACAATGAGCAGTTCTTC; J gene: TRBJ2-1; clone size: few; D gene: NA; CDR3 length: 14; V gene: TRBV14
CDR3 protein: CSVIQGVNEQFF; CDR3 DNA: TGCAGCGTCATACAGGGGGTCAATGAGCAGTTCTTC; J gene: TRBJ2-1; clone size: NA; D gene: TRBD1; CDR3 length: 12; V gene: TRBV29-1
CDR3 protein: CSARDWGAGSNNEQFF; CDR3 DNA: TGCAGTGCTAGAGATTGGGGGGCGGGATCAAACAATGAGCAGTTCTTC; J gene: TRBJ2-1; clone size: NA; D gene: NA; CDR3 length: 16; V gene: TRBV20-1
CDR3 protein: CSAQGQGYMNTEAFF; CDR3 DNA: TGCAGTGCTCAAGGACAGGGGTATATGAACACTGAAGCTTTCTTT; J gene: TRBJ1-1; clone size: many; D gene: TRBD1; CDR3 length: 15; V gene: TRBV20-1
CDR3 protein: CASSHLTSWQATQYF; CDR3 DNA: TGTGCCAGCAGCCACTTGACCAGTTGGCAAGCTACGCAGTATTTT; J gene: TRBJ2-3; clone size: medium-sized; D gene: NA; CDR3 length: 15; V gene: TRBV7-2
CDR3 protein: CASSRTGTSGNTGELFF; CDR3 DNA: TGCGCCAGCAGCCGGACCGGGACTAGCGGGAACACCGGGGAGCTGTTTTTT; J gene: TRBJ2-2; clone size: many; D gene: TRBD2; CDR3 length: 17; V gene: TRBV4-3
CDR3 protein: CSAKGDTF; CDR3 DNA: TGCAGTGCTAAAGGAGACACCTTC; J gene: TRBJ1-2; clone size: NA; D gene: NA; CDR3 length: 8; V gene: TRBV20-1
CDR3 protein: CASSLPGLARQETQYF; CDR3 DNA: TGCGCCAGCAGCCTACCGGGACTAGCGCGGCAAGAGACCCAGTACTTC; J gene: TRBJ2-5; clone size: many; D gene: TRBD2; CDR3 length: 16; V gene: TRBV5-1
CDR3 protein: CSVEVQGEDTQYF; CDR3 DNA: TGCAGCGTTGAAGTACAGGGGGAAGATACGCAGTATTTT; J gene: TRBJ2-3; clone size: many; D gene: TRBD1; CDR3 length: 13; V gene: TRBV29-1
CDR3 protein: CASSLVRLNLVGKQYF; CDR3 DNA: TGTGCCAGCAGCTTAGTTCGGTTGAATCTCGTGGGCAAGCAGTACTTC; J gene: TRBJ2-7; clone size: NA; D gene: NA; CDR3 length: 16; V gene: TRBV7-2
CDR3 protein: CSARDAGELAARTQYF; CDR3 DNA: TGCAGTGCTAGAGATGCGGGGGAACTAGCGGCTCGTACGCAGTATTTT; J gene: TRBJ2-3; clone size: many; D gene: TRBD2; CDR3 length: 16; V gene: TRBV20-1
CDR3 protein: CSASGWGYNEQFF; CDR3 DNA: TGCAGTGCTAGTGGGTGGGGGTACAATGAGCAGTTCTTC; J gene: TRBJ2-1; clone size: many; D gene: NA; CDR3 length: 13; V gene: TRBV20-1
CDR3 protein: CASSLAPTWRSSGYTDTQYF; CDR3 DNA: TGTGCCAGCAGCTTAGCTCCAACTTGGCGGAGTAGTGGGTACACAGATACGCAGTATTTT; J gene: TRBJ2-3; clone size: few; D gene: NA; CDR3 length: 20; V gene: TRBV7-2
CDR3 protein: CASSELQGYEQYF; CDR3 DNA: TGCGCCAGCAGTGAGTTACAGGGTTACGAGCAGTACTTC; J gene: TRBJ2-7; clone size: NA; D gene: NA; CDR3 length: 13; V gene: TRBV10-2
CDR3 protein: CASSTGTRGLNEQFF; CDR3 DNA: TGTGCCAGCAGTACCGGGACTAGGGGATTGAATGAGCAGTTCTTC; J gene: TRBJ2-1; clone size: many; D gene: TRBD2; CDR3 length: 15; V gene: TRBV5-4
CDR3 protein: CASSSPEQYGYTF; CDR3 DNA: TGCGCCAGCAGTTCGCCAGAACAATATGGCTACACCTTC; J gene: TRBJ1-2; clone size: few; D gene: NA; CDR3 length: 13; V gene: TRBV5-1
CDR3 protein: CASSSYSTDLRETQYF; CDR3 DNA: TGTGCCAGCAGTTCCTACTCGACCGACCTGAGGGAGACCCAGTACTTC; J gene: TRBJ2-5; clone size: NA; D gene: NA; CDR3 length: 16; V gene: TRBV6-5
CDR3 protein: CASSPGQGNTEAFF; CDR3 DNA: TGTGCCAGCAGTCCGGGACAGGGTAACACTGAAGCTTTCTTT; J gene: TRBJ1-1; clone size: many; D gene: TRBD1; CDR3 length: 14; V gene: TRBV27
CDR3 protein: CASSEPHGSSGYEQYF; CDR3 DNA: TGTGCCAGCAGTGAACCCCATGGGAGTAGCGGCTACGAGCAGTACTTC; J gene: TRBJ2-7; clone size: NA; D gene: NA; CDR3 length: 16; V gene: TRBV25-1
CDR3 protein: CASSQEVGLLDTGELFF; CDR3 DNA: TGCGCCAGCAGCCAAGAAGTGGGACTCCTCGATACCGGGGAGCTGTTTTTT; J gene: TRBJ2-2; clone size: many; D gene: NA; CDR3 length: 17; V gene: TRBV4-3
CDR3 protein: CSAATGENQPQHF; CDR3 DNA: TGCAGTGCGGCGACAGGGGAAAACCAGCCCCAGCATTTT; J gene: TRBJ1-5; clone size: many; D gene: TRBD1; CDR3 length: 13; V gene: TRBV20-1
CDR3 protein: CAISDSGLAGVGETQYF; CDR3 DNA: TGTGCCATCAGTGATTCGGGACTAGCGGGAGTTGGAGAGACCCAGTACTTC; J gene: TRBJ2-5; clone size: many; D gene: TRBD2; CDR3 length: 17; V gene: TRBV10-3
CDR3 protein: CAWSIKGGQLRNIQYF; CDR3 DNA: TGTGCCTGGAGTATTAAAGGTGGTCAACTACGAAACATTCAGTACTTC; J gene: TRBJ2-4; clone size: NA; D gene: NA; CDR3 length: 16; V gene: TRBV30
CDR3 protein: CASSLQREGGEQFF; CDR3 DNA: TGCGCCAGCAGCTTGCAGCGGGAGGGCGGTGAGCAGTTCTTC; J gene: TRBJ2-1; clone size: few; D gene: TRBD2; CDR3 length: 14; V gene: TRBV5-1